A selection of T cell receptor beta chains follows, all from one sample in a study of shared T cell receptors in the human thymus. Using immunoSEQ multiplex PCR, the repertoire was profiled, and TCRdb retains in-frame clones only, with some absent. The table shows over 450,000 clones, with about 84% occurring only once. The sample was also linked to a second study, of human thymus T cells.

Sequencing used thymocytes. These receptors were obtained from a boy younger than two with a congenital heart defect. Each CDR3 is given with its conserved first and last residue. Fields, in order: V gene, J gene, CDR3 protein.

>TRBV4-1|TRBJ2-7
CASSQEAEQYF
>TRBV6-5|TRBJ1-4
CASSYSGGARKLFF
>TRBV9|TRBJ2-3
CASGLKPPDTQYF
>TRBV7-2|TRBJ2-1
CASSLHLREVNNEQFF
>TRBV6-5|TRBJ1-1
CASSTAGLVCEAFF
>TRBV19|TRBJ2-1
CASSLTGWEKQFF
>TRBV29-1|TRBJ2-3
CSVEGTSGRASDTQYF
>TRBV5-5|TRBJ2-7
CASSEQQGFPHEQYF
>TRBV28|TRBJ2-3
CASSWGSGADTQYF
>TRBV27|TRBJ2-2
CASSLSGNTGELFF
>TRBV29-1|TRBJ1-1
CSAGQGMNTEAFF
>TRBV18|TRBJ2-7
CASSHHEASGMGYEQYF
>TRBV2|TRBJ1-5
CASSEALKRTPGRCQPQHF
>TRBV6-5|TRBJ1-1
CASSPRQGVTEAFF
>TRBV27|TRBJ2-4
CASRPRGQGAKNIQYF
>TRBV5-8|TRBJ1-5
CASSLDRGLNSNQPQHF
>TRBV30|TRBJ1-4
CAWSVRTGTEKLFF
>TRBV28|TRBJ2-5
CASSLRSPQETQYF
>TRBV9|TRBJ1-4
CASSREGRKLFF
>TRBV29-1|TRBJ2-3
CSVKTNTDTQYF
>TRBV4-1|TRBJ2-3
CASSQILAASTDTQYF
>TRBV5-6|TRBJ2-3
CASSSTGADTQYF
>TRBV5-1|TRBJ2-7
CASSLREGRYEQYF
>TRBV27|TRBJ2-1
CASSLGGRDHNEQFF
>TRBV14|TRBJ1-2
CASSLNRQGAIFYGYTF
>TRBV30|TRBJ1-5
CAWSPRQGVNQPQHF
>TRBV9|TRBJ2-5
CASGLLAGVSETQYF
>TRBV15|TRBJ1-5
CATSRERQHQPQHF
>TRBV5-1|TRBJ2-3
CASSWGLGQGARSTDTQYF
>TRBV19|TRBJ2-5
CASSIWDRGKETQYF
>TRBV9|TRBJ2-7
CASSVPRWLDTPYEQYF
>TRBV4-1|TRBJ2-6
CASSQSSSGNSGANVLTF
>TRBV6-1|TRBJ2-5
CASSPARGKETQYF
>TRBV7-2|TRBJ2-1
CASSSPVLHLPNEQFF
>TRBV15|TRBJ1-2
CATSRDLQGMNYGYTF
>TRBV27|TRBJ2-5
CASRVRGRRVPYQETQYF
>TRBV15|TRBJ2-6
CATSRVEGAGANVLTF
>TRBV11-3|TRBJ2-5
CASRLTGVGETQYF
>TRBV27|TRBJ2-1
CASSLTAGGWKFF
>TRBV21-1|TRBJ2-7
CASSKESGRGYEQYF
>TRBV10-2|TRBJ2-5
CASSVKPQGALETQYF
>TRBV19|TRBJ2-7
CASTPSGSNAYEQYF
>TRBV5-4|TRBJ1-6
CASSLVAGPNSPLHF
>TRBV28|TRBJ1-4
CASSTARTVYNEKLFF
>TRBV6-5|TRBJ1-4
CASSHRGGGEKLFF
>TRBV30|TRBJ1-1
CAWGGQLNTEAFF
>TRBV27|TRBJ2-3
CASSGTSESTDTQYF
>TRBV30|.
CAWKGTGFMGSYEQYF
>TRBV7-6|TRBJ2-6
CASSETGPDGANVLTF
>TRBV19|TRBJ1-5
CAGSTGAGQPQHF
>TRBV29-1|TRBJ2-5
CSVEGPQGHQETQYF
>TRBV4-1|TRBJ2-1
CASSQHGSVPKQGADRNEQFF
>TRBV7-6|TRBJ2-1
CASSWGTSVNEQFF
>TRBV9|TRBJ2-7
CASSVEGDHSYEQYF